Listed below are T cell receptor beta chains from one sample, sequenced in a study of blood T cell repertoires in COVID-19. The data were produced by immunoSEQ multiplex PCR, yet TCRdb's version contains in-frame clones alone and is incomplete. Here the sample spans 68,000 or so clones, approximately 90% being singletons. The sample taken for sequencing was peripheral blood. All receptors derive from a man aged 25 to 40 with acute or convalescent COVID-19. The CDR3 runs from the conserved cysteine through the conserved F or W. A D gene is named only where the DNA matches it firmly.

d_gene: TRBD1; v_gene: TRBV7-8; j_gene: TRBJ2-4; len: 16; CDR3aa: CASSLNPGTVGNIQYF
d_gene: -; v_gene: TRBV5-1; j_gene: TRBJ2-1; len: 15; CDR3aa: CASSLVRGNSNEQFF
d_gene: -; v_gene: TRBV7-3; j_gene: TRBJ2-3; len: 14; CDR3aa: CASSQGPLTDTQYF
d_gene: -; v_gene: TRBV29-1; j_gene: TRBJ2-3; len: 12; CDR3aa: CSVERGTDTQYF
d_gene: -; v_gene: TRBV24-1; j_gene: TRBJ2-3; len: 12; CDR3aa: CATSDTTDTQYF
d_gene: -; v_gene: TRBV7-2; j_gene: TRBJ1-1; len: 15; CDR3aa: CASSLARDRVTEAFF
d_gene: -; v_gene: TRBV5-6; j_gene: TRBJ2-7; len: 15; CDR3aa: CASSLVSGLASEQYF
d_gene: TRBD1; v_gene: TRBV7-2; j_gene: TRBJ2-7; len: 17; CDR3aa: CASSLAVAGTGAYKQYF
d_gene: -; v_gene: TRBV7-2; j_gene: TRBJ2-7; len: 12; CDR3aa: CASSYNSYEQYF
d_gene: -; v_gene: TRBV2; j_gene: TRBJ1-6; len: 14; CDR3aa: CASSAAGGDSPLHF
d_gene: -; v_gene: TRBV6-1; j_gene: TRBJ1-1; len: 16; CDR3aa: CASSDRPQGGGTEAFF
d_gene: -; v_gene: TRBV19; j_gene: TRBJ2-1; len: 15; CDR3aa: CASSPGHRTYNEQFF
d_gene: -; v_gene: TRBV6-6; j_gene: TRBJ1-5; len: 16; CDR3aa: CASRHHSGDFNQPQHF
d_gene: -; v_gene: TRBV5-5; j_gene: TRBJ2-1; len: 11; CDR3aa: CASSLGREQFF
d_gene: -; v_gene: TRBV27; j_gene: TRBJ2-7; len: 14; CDR3aa: CASSSLQGIYEQYF
d_gene: -; v_gene: TRBV19; j_gene: TRBJ2-1; len: 14; CDR3aa: CASSIFAGANEQFF
d_gene: -; v_gene: TRBV28; j_gene: TRBJ1-2; len: 16; CDR3aa: CASSSGTGYPSYGYTF
d_gene: -; v_gene: TRBV25-1; j_gene: TRBJ2-2; len: 14; CDR3aa: CASSGQANTGELFF
d_gene: TRBD2; v_gene: TRBV5-8; j_gene: TRBJ2-1; len: 17; CDR3aa: CASSLDLGLAGVGEQFF
d_gene: -; v_gene: TRBV27; j_gene: TRBJ2-1; len: 12; CDR3aa: CASTSTYNEQFF
d_gene: -; v_gene: TRBV4-1; j_gene: TRBJ2-1; len: 16; CDR3aa: CASSPQGAGVYNEQFF
d_gene: -; v_gene: TRBV28; j_gene: TRBJ1-2; len: 15; CDR3aa: CASTLGGATYYGYTF
d_gene: -; v_gene: TRBV7-7; j_gene: TRBJ2-5; len: 13; CDR3aa: CASSLGGTETQYF
d_gene: -; v_gene: TRBV27; j_gene: TRBJ2-1; len: 16; CDR3aa: CASSPPAGTFYNEQFF
d_gene: -; v_gene: TRBV9; j_gene: TRBJ1-1; len: 14; CDR3aa: CASSVIAENTEAFF
d_gene: TRBD1; v_gene: TRBV19; j_gene: TRBJ1-2; len: 15; CDR3aa: CASVGTALSRVGYTF
d_gene: -; v_gene: TRBV7-8; j_gene: TRBJ2-2; len: 13; CDR3aa: CASSLTTGRELFF
d_gene: TRBD2; v_gene: TRBV4-3; j_gene: TRBJ2-1; len: 17; CDR3aa: CASSQDTSGSSYNEQFF
d_gene: TRBD2; v_gene: TRBV7-8; j_gene: TRBJ2-7; len: 16; CDR3aa: CASSLVMLAGSYEQYF
d_gene: -; v_gene: TRBV6-2/TRBV6-3; j_gene: TRBJ2-7; len: 13; CDR3aa: CASSYYSSYEQYF
d_gene: -; v_gene: TRBV18; j_gene: TRBJ1-2; len: 13; CDR3aa: CASSPGGMRGYTF
d_gene: TRBD2; v_gene: TRBV12-5; j_gene: TRBJ2-2; len: 20; CDR3aa: CASGLAPGAGGPRGTGELFF
d_gene: -; v_gene: TRBV4-3; j_gene: TRBJ2-7; len: 14; CDR3aa: CASSQDLFRYEQYF
d_gene: -; v_gene: TRBV4-1; j_gene: TRBJ2-2; len: 16; CDR3aa: CASSQEVVTQAGELFF
d_gene: TRBD1; v_gene: TRBV2; j_gene: TRBJ2-1; len: 15; CDR3aa: CASSRQGVGYNEQFF
d_gene: -; v_gene: TRBV5-1; j_gene: TRBJ2-5; len: 14; CDR3aa: CASSPGQRRETQYF
d_gene: -; v_gene: TRBV6-5; j_gene: TRBJ1-2; len: 12; CDR3aa: CASSQGYYGYTF
d_gene: TRBD1; v_gene: TRBV12-3/TRBV12-4; j_gene: TRBJ2-7; len: 13; CDR3aa: CASSPGQDYEQYF
d_gene: -; v_gene: TRBV30; j_gene: TRBJ2-7; len: 12; CDR3aa: CAWGVEGVEQYF
d_gene: TRBD1; v_gene: TRBV5-5; j_gene: TRBJ1-2; len: 14; CDR3aa: CASSLTTGADGYTF
d_gene: -; v_gene: TRBV11-2; j_gene: TRBJ2-7; len: 14; CDR3aa: CASVSGRVNYEQYF
d_gene: -; v_gene: TRBV6-5; j_gene: TRBJ1-2; len: 13; CDR3aa: CASRGRALYGYTF
d_gene: TRBD2; v_gene: TRBV5-4; j_gene: TRBJ2-5; len: 17; CDR3aa: CASSQVTSGNSRETQYF
d_gene: TRBD2; v_gene: TRBV19; j_gene: TRBJ2-2; len: 16; CDR3aa: CASSNSGSMGTGELFF
d_gene: -; v_gene: TRBV7-2; j_gene: TRBJ2-7; len: 15; CDR3aa: CASSPQAGHSYEQYF
d_gene: -; v_gene: TRBV28; j_gene: TRBJ1-5; len: 15; CDR3aa: CASSLTTGVLQPQHF
d_gene: -; v_gene: TRBV3-1/TRBV3-2; j_gene: TRBJ1-4; len: 14; CDR3aa: CASSLQGSDEKLFF
d_gene: -; v_gene: TRBV7-2; j_gene: TRBJ1-4; len: 14; CDR3aa: CASSLSGGSEKLFF
d_gene: TRBD1; v_gene: TRBV18; j_gene: TRBJ1-2; len: 16; CDR3aa: CASSPSPGQGVYGYTF
d_gene: -; v_gene: TRBV6-2/TRBV6-3; j_gene: TRBJ2-1; len: 12; CDR3aa: CASSILNNEQFF
d_gene: TRBD1; v_gene: TRBV28; j_gene: TRBJ2-7; len: 14; CDR3aa: CASSRDRSSYEQYF